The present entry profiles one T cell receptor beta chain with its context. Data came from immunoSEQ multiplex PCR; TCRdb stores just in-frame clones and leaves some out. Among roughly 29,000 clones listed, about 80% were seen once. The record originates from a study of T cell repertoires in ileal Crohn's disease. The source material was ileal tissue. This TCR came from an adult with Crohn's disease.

The CDR3 DNA reads as TGTGCCAGCTCACCTTCTAGCCGCGGGGACAGGCCCGTTTCGCCCCAGCATTTT. Residues: CASSPSSRGDRPVSPQHF. This chain links TRBV18 with TRBJ1-5; 8 nucleotides agree with TRBD1. Germline V gives CDR1 KGHSH, CDR2 LQKENI. J was trimmed by 9 bases and V by 3 bases; bases with no gene match: 19. The CDR3 totals 18 residues.